Listed here are 21 T cell receptor beta chains from one sample, sequenced in a study of blood T cell repertoires in COVID-19. The table came from immunoSEQ multiplex PCR; TCRdb's copy has only in-frame clones and leaves some out. Seen here are some 200,000 clones, around 80% observed once, and the top ten hold 17%. The sample comprised PBMCs or T cells enriched from blood (not recorded which). The source is a woman between 50 and 59 years old who had recovered from COVID-19.

The CDR3 DNA reads as TGCGCCAGCAGCTTTGCCTCGGGCGGGAGTTCCTCCTACGAGCAGTACTTC. Translating gives CASSFASGGSSSYEQYF. V gene TRBV5-1 combines with J gene TRBJ2-7; 7 nucleotides match TRBD2. Germline V gene lookup returns CDR1 SGHRS and CDR2 YFSETQ. CDR3 length: 17 residues. Losses at the gene ends were 2 bases for V and 0 bases for J; bases not matched to a gene: 11.

The CDR3 spells CASSRRDYQETQYF. CDR3 coding DNA: TGTGCCAGCTCACGTCGGGACTACCAAGAGACCCAGTACTTC. The chain has TRBV18 and TRBJ2-5; the D gene is possibly TRBD2 (6 bases). Trimming removed 4 bases from V and 0 bases from J, with 9 bases in between. Germline-derived CDR1 and CDR2 are KGHSH and LQKENI. This CDR3 comprises 14 residues. Based on the CDR3 plus reference TRBV18 and TRBJ2-5, the full variable domain is NAGVMQNPRHLVRRRGQEARLRCSPMKGHSHVYWYRQLPEEGLKFMVYLQKENIIDESGMPKERFSAEFPKEGPSILRIQQVVRGDSAAYFCASSRRDYQETQYFGPGTRLLVL.

The rearrangement joins TRBV27 to TRBJ1-2; 7 bases align to TRBD1. The germline CDR1 and CDR2 sequences are MNHEY and SMNVEV (reference sequence). The V and J ends lost 5 bases and 3 bases, in that order; junction bases with no gene match: 9. The CDR3 loop spans 15 amino acids. In DNA form, the CDR3 reads TGTGCCAGCAGTCCGATAACAGGGGTGGACTATGGCTACACCTTC. This translates into CASSPITGVDYGYTF.

This chain uses TRBV9 with TRBJ2-7, with 7 bases matching TRBD1. The CDR3 runs to 15 residues. Trimming at V came to 4 bases and at J to 0 bases, leaving 7 bases not matched to a gene. Germline CDR1 is SGDLS and CDR2 is YYNGEE. CDR3 amino acids: CASSLEQGSSYEQYF. CDR3 DNA: TGTGCCAGCAGCCTAGAACAGGGGAGCTCCTACGAGCAGTACTTC.

The chain links TRBV7-2 to TRBJ2-3, with TRBD2 as a possible D gene (5 bases). The V and J ends lost 7 bases and 0 bases respectively, with 14 bases between them. The CDR3 consists of 15 residues. Germline assignment: CDR1 SGHTA and CDR2 FQGNSA. This CDR3 is CASNLGLASTDTQYF. The CDR3 DNA is TGTGCCAGCAACCTAGGACTGGCTAGCACAGATACGCAGTATTTT.

The count of this clone is one. The genes are TRBV5-6 and TRBJ1-3; the match to TRBD1 covers 7 bases. V gave up 2 bases and J gave up 8 bases; unmatched junction bases: 7. This CDR3 is built from 14 residues. Germline V gene lookup returns CDR1 SGHDT and CDR2 YYEEEE. The CDR3 DNA reads as TGTGCCAGCAGCTTCGGACAGGTTGTATACACCATATATTTT. It codes for CASSFGQVVYTIYF.

The genes are TRBV7-9 and TRBJ2-7; 9 bases align to TRBD1. The length of the CDR3 is 15 residues. Germline-derived CDR1 and CDR2 are SEHNR and FQNEAQ (reference sequence). The V segment lost 3 bases and the J segment 2 bases; nucleotides outside the gene matches: 5. CDR3 amino acids: CASSFGTGLTYEQYF. CDR3 bases: TGTGCCAGCAGCTTCGGGACAGGGCTCACCTACGAGCAGTACTTC.

The chain recombines TRBV10-3 with TRBJ1-1, with D maybe TRBD1 (6 bases). With 7 bases removed from V and 3 bases from J, the gap between germline ends came to 21 bases. Looked up from germline, CDR1 is ENHRY and CDR2 is SYGVKD. The CDR3 consists of 16 residues. CDR3 nucleotides: TGTGCCATCAACGAACTTTGGGGGGGGCCCGACACTGAAGCTTTCTTT. Translation: CAINELWGGPDTEAFF.

The chain joins TRBV5-1 to TRBJ2-1; D call uncertain. Germline V lookup: CDR1 SGHRS, CDR2 YFSETQ. The CDR3 is 11 residues long. The V and J ends lost 5 bases and 5 bases respectively, with 5 bases between them. This CDR3 is CASSIDNEQFF. CDR3 nucleotides: TGCGCCAGCAGTATAGACAATGAGCAGTTCTTC.

Only one count was recorded for this clone. The genes are TRBV24-1 and TRBJ2-6; D possibly corresponds to TRBD1 (6 bases). Trimming shortened V by 5 bases and J by 2 bases, and 15 bases separated the two germline ends. Per the germline V gene, CDR1 is KGHDR and CDR2 is SFDVKD. The CDR3 runs 17 residues. The CDR3 region is CATSGTAGVPGANVLTF. CDR3 DNA sequence: TGTGCCACCAGTGGCACCGCAGGGGTACCTGGGGCCAACGTCCTGACTTTC.

This clone was detected a few times. The chain carries TRBV27 and TRBJ2-1, with 7 bases lining up with TRBD2. The CDR3 loop spans 14 amino acids. Germline V CDR1 and CDR2: MNHEY, SMNVEV (reference sequence). V lost 5 bases, J lost 6 bases, and 7 bases stayed unmatched. The CDR3 protein is CASSLREVFNEQFF. As DNA, the CDR3 is TGTGCCAGCAGTCTTCGGGAGGTCTTCAATGAGCAGTTCTTC.

The rearrangement links TRBV7-8 to TRBJ2-3, with D perhaps TRBD1 (6 bases). V lost 5 bases to trimming and J lost 1 base, with 16 bases between them. This CDR3 comprises 16 residues. Germline CDR1 SGHVS, CDR2 FQNEAQ. For the CDR3, the DNA is TGTGCCAGCAGCCCACTAGGTGGGGGCCGCACAGATACGCAGTATTTT. It specifies CASSPLGGGRTDTQYF.

The rearrangement joins TRBV5-1 to TRBJ2-1, with D possibly TRBD1 on 6 matching bases. The length of the CDR3 is 15 residues. Germline CDR1 and CDR2: SGHRS and YFSETQ. V gave up 7 bases and J gave up 0 bases, with 14 bases separating them. Here the CDR3 reads CASQVGQTSYNEQFF. The CDR3 DNA sequence: TGCGCCAGCCAAGTAGGACAGACCTCCTACAATGAGCAGTTCTTC.

This clone was found many times. The chain recombines TRBV5-8 with TRBJ2-1, with TRBD2 matching 14 bases. The V gene end was trimmed by 0 bases and the J gene end by 2 bases; junction bases not matched to a gene: 7. The CDR3 totals 19 residues. Germline CDR1 and CDR2: SGHTS and YDEGEE. In DNA, the CDR3 is TGTGCCAGCAGCTTGGGGCAAGGACTAGCGGGAGGACCCTACAATGAGCAGTTCTTC. Translating it yields CASSLGQGLAGGPYNEQFF. The full variable domain, its missing parts supplied by reference TRBV5-8 and TRBJ2-1, is EAGVTQSPTHLIKTRGQQATLRCSPISGHTSVYWYQQALGLGLQFLLWYDEGEERNRGNFPPRFSGRQFPNYSSELNVNALELEDSALYLCASSLGQGLAGGPYNEQFFGPGTRLTVL.

This clone was recorded only once. This chain connects TRBV28 to TRBJ1-5, with D possibly matching TRBD1 (5 bases). Germline CDR1 MDHEN, CDR2 SYDVKM. The CDR3 extends over 14 amino acids. V was clipped by 3 bases and J by 6 bases, with 12 bases between them. The CDR3 DNA reads as TGTGCCAGCAGTTTTGGGGGGGTTGGTCAGCCCCAGCATTTT. Amino acid sequence: CASSFGGVGQPQHF.

This clone has a handful of counts. In nucleotides, the CDR3 is TGCGCCAGCAGCCTAGAGTACAGGGGGATGGACGAGCAGTACTTC. It is translated as CASSLEYRGMDEQYF. The chain is built from TRBV4-3 and TRBJ2-7; 8 positions agree with TRBD1. There are 15 residues in the CDR3. Trimming at V came to 4 bases and at J to 5 bases, leaving 10 bases not matched to a gene. Per germline, CDR1 LGHNA and CDR2 YSLEER.

The chain has TRBV5-4 and TRBJ2-2; D is ambiguous. Germline-derived CDR1 and CDR2 are SGHNT and YYREEE (reference sequence). V lost 0 bases, J lost 6 bases, and 9 bases lay in between. CDR3 length: 14 amino acids. The CDR3 nucleotides are TGTGCCAGCAGCTTGGACCAGTTATCCGGGGAGCTGTTTTTT. Its translation is CASSLDQLSGELFF.

This clone has more than one count but fewer than ten. This rearrangement joins TRBV24-1 to TRBJ2-1; TRBD2 matches at 11 bases. Trimming cost V 2 bases and J 1 base; bases outside gene matches: 9. The CDR3 consists of 19 residues. The germline V gene has CDR1 KGHDR and CDR2 SFDVKD. The chain's CDR3 is CATSDSGLADSSSYNEQFF. CDR3 coding DNA: TGTGCCACCAGTGATTCGGGACTAGCGGACTCCTCTTCCTACAATGAGCAGTTCTTC.

The chain combines TRBV28 with TRBJ1-1; 10 nucleotides agree with TRBD1. The germline gives CDR1 MDHEN, CDR2 SYDVKM. This CDR3 spans 15 amino acids. V shed 2 bases, J shed 3 bases, and the junction held 3 bases outside the gene matches. The CDR3 nucleotides are TGTGCCAGCAGTTTACAGACAGGGGGCCACACTGAAGCTTTCTTT. Residues: CASSLQTGGHTEAFF.

This clone was found once. V and J are TRBV18 and TRBJ2-7; possibly TRBD1 for D (6 bases). Germline CDR1 reads KGHSH; CDR2 reads LQKENI. The CDR3 is 14 residues long. Trimming removed 5 bases at V and 0 bases at J, with 11 bases between. For the CDR3, the DNA is TGTGCCAGCTCAGGCACAGGGAACTCCTACGAGCAGTACTTC. It is translated as CASSGTGNSYEQYF.

The chain combines TRBV27 with TRBJ2-7; 10 bases match TRBD1. J lost 2 bases, V lost 6 bases, and 10 bases had no gene match. CDR1 MNHEY and CDR2 SMNVEV come from the germline V gene (reference sequence). CDR3 length: 16 residues. The CDR3 nucleotides are TGTGCCAGCAGCAGGGCGCCCGGGACAGGGGCCTACGAGCAGTACTTC. Protein product: CASSRAPGTGAYEQYF.